The text below deals with one T cell receptor (beta chain). Its specificity is not known. The sample comes from a study of shared clonotypes between healthy human individuals. Study-level findings and limits: About 5% of naive CD4 clonotypes were shared across a few donors.

This table comes from immunoSEQ multiplex PCR, and its TCRdb copy is limited to in-frame clones, with some not included. The sample consists of about 1.5 million clones, over 95% of them appearing once. The sequenced sample was naive CD4+ T cells sorted from blood. Specified subset: CD45RA+ positively selected. The sequence was collected from a man younger than 45 in good health.

The CDR3 region has the DNA TGTGCCAGCAGCTTAGCGCCAAGGTTGGTCACAGTGGATACGCAGTATTTT. Translated, it gives CASSLAPRLVTVDTQYF. The chain couples TRBV7-2 to TRBJ2-3; D is uncertain. Per germline, CDR1 SGHTA and CDR2 FQGNSA. Deletions cut 0 bases from V and 6 bases from J, with 19 bases between. This CDR3 is 17 amino acids long.